This T cell receptor beta chain is from a study of shared clonotypes between healthy human individuals. As for the study in general: Donor composition was a couple of women and three men, aged 18 to 49.

This CDR3 region has 15 residues. CDR1 and CDR2 (germline): SGHNT, YYREEE (reference sequence). The V segment lost 2 bases and the J segment 2 bases; nucleotides outside the gene matches: 6. Loaded into unsorted PBMC replicate PCRs was 250 to 350 ng DNA, about 30,000 T cell genomes. Only in-frame clones appear in the TCRdb table, and some are missing; sequencing was by immunoSEQ multiplex PCR. The sample has some 500,000 clones, approximately 79% seen once. The sequence came from a woman in her thirties or forties in good health. Some clones in this sample may be carry-over from other donors' samples. The chain joins TRBV5-4 to TRBJ2-5, with 7 bases fitting TRBD2. Sample: PBMCs. The CDR3 sequence is CASSFGGGDQETQYF. The CDR3 coding sequence is TGTGCCAGCAGCTTTGGCGGGGGTGATCAAGAGACCCAGTACTTC.